Each of the 16 T cell receptor beta chains below was sequenced from the same sample in a study of human T cells and chemical hapten exposure. Time point described: healthy volunteer bleed at 6 weeks. Unfractionated whole blood was the source from which total RNA was extracted. TCRdb used MiXCR to reprocess the RACE reads, holding one entry per CDR3 protein. Found here are fewer than 50,000 distinct CDR3 sequences, around 3.6% of them singletons; the top ten hold around 5.7%. Sequencing was done on a sample of whole blood. All receptors come from a human donor in good health. Some clones in this sample may be carry-over from other donors' samples.

V usage is TRBV6-5 and J usage is TRBJ2-7; D is uncertain. V was cut by 0 bases and J by 13 bases, with 16 bases left in between. The germline V gene encodes CDR1 MNHEY and CDR2 SVGAGI. This CDR3 region has 13 residues. Written as DNA, the CDR3 is TGTGCCAGCAGTTACTCGATCCTCAACTACATTTACTTC. This encodes CASSYSILNYIYF.

There are a few counts of this clonotype. V gene TRBV27 combines with J gene TRBJ2-5; the match to TRBD1 covers 7 bases. This CDR3 is built from 13 residues. J was trimmed by 0 bases and V by 6 bases; bases with no gene match: 1. Germline values: CDR1 MNHEY, CDR2 SMNVEV (reference sequence). The CDR3 sequence is CASSGTDQETQYF. Here the CDR3 DNA reads TGTGCCAGCAGCGGGACAGACCAAGAGACCCAGTACTTC.

The rearrangement links TRBV20-1 to TRBJ1-2; a weak D match, TRBD1 (5 bases). Germline lookup yields CDR1 DFQATT and CDR2 SNEGSKA (reference sequence). The CDR3 totals 16 residues. Trimming left V 0 bases short and J 5 bases short, with 19 bases between. The CDR3 is CSARDPAAGIMYGYTF. The CDR3 nucleotides are TGCAGTGCTAGAGATCCGGCGGCAGGGATCATGTATGGCTACACCTTC.

This clonotype was seen more than once but under ten times. The CDR3, as DNA: TGTGCCAGCAGTTTAAAGATATTCTCCTACGAGCAGTACTTC. It is translated as CASSLKIFSYEQYF. The rearrangement links TRBV28 to TRBJ2-7; D not resolved. The V and J ends lost 2 bases and 0 bases respectively, with 8 bases between them. CDR1 MDHEN and CDR2 SYDVKM come from the germline V gene. This CDR3 is built from 14 residues.

This clonotype was seen many times. The chain joins TRBV20-1 to TRBJ2-7; D ambiguous. Trimming removed 3 bases at V and 3 bases at J, with 18 bases between. CDR1 is DFQATT, CDR2 SNEGSKA, per germline (reference sequence). This CDR3 has 15 amino acids. Here the CDR3 DNA reads TGCAGTGCTAGTCCTGAGGTCCCGCGACGCTACGAGCAGTACTTC. Protein product: CSASPEVPRRYEQYF.

Ten or more counts support this clonotype. The chain joins TRBV28 to TRBJ2-7, with 12 positions matching TRBD1. Germline V gene lookup returns CDR1 MDHEN and CDR2 SYDVKM. The CDR3 is 15 residues long. The junction had 7 bases not matched to a gene; V was cut back by 5 bases and J by 5 bases. The CDR3 is CASSPGTGGFHEQYF. For the CDR3, the DNA is TGTGCCAGCAGTCCGGGGACAGGGGGCTTCCACGAGCAGTACTTC.

This clonotype was seen many times. V usage is TRBV7-2 and J usage is TRBJ1-5; unclear D gene. There are 15 residues in the CDR3. V lost 0 bases, J lost 4 bases, and 10 bases lay in between. Germline loops: CDR1 SGHTA, CDR2 FQGNSA. The CDR3 nucleotides read TGTGCCAGCAGCTTAGCAATCGGCGGGAATCAGCCCCAGCATTTT. Translation gives CASSLAIGGNQPQHF.

Many counts were recorded for this clonotype. This chain links TRBV7-9 with TRBJ2-3; D gene unclear. The V gene's germline CDR1 is SEHNR and CDR2 FQNEAQ (reference sequence). The CDR3 runs 14 residues. V was cut by 5 bases and J by 4 bases, with 13 bases left in between. The CDR3 DNA is TGTGCCAGCAGCCCCGCCGAAGTGGCAGATACGCAGTATTTT. This gives the protein CASSPAEVADTQYF.

This clonotype has just a few counts. An end of the junction does not agree with germline; a read error may underlie this. This chain joins TRBV6-1 and TRBJ1-3; D perhaps matches TRBD1 (6 bases). The CDR3 totals 18 residues. Looked up from germline, CDR1 is MNHNS and CDR2 is SASEGT. This chain's CDR3 is CASSEESTQGVFGNTIYF. The CDR3, as DNA: TGTGCCAGCAGCGAAGAAAGTACACAGGGTGTCTTTGGAAACACCATATATTTT.

This clonotype came up many times. The V gene is TRBV7-2, the J gene TRBJ2-7; no definite D call. The germline V gene has CDR1 SGHTA and CDR2 FQGNSA. Between the trimmed V and J ends, which lost 4 bases and 3 bases, there was a span of 16 bases. The CDR3 spans 15 residues. The CDR3 spells CASSSRARQLYEQYF. The CDR3 nucleotides read TGTGCCAGCAGCTCGCGCGCGAGACAACTCTACGAGCAGTACTTC.

Of note for this clonotype: Possible read error: a much larger clone is one base away. V usage is TRBV25-1 and J usage is TRBJ2-1, with a possible D match to TRBD1 (6 bases). This CDR3 is 13 amino acids long. Germline values: CDR1 MGHDK, CDR2 SYGVNS. For the CDR3, the DNA is TGTGCCAGCAGTGCGAACGACAGGAATGAGCGGTTCTTC. Amino acids: CASSANDRNERFF.

This clonotype was picked up many times. The CDR3 coding sequence is TGCGCCAGCAGTGAATGGACAGGGTCCGAGCAGTACTTC. Translated: CASSEWTGSEQYF. The V gene is TRBV10-1, the J gene TRBJ2-7; the match to TRBD1 covers 8 bases. In germline, CDR1 is WNHNN, CDR2 SYGVQD (reference sequence). The CDR3 runs to 13 residues. J gave up 6 bases and V 3 bases, and 4 bases lay outside the gene matches.

This clonotype was recorded many times. This chain uses TRBV27 with TRBJ2-7; 7 nucleotides line up with TRBD2. The CDR3 extends over 15 amino acids. After removal of 4 bases from V and 2 bases from J, the junction contained 8 bases not matched to a gene. CDR1 and CDR2 from the germline V gene are MNHEY and SMNVEV (reference sequence). CDR3 loop: CASSSPLAAAYEQYF. CDR3 DNA sequence: TGTGCCAGCAGTTCACCCCTAGCGGCCGCCTACGAGCAGTACTTC.

This clonotype was picked up many times. The genes are TRBV28 and TRBJ2-3, with D perhaps TRBD2 (7 bases). Trimming removed 2 bases at V and 2 bases at J, with 11 bases between. This CDR3 has 15 residues. Germline lookup yields CDR1 MDHEN and CDR2 SYDVKM. The CDR3 loop reads CASSLSGTFTDTQYF. Written as DNA, the CDR3 is TGTGCCAGCAGTTTAAGCGGGACATTCACAGATACGCAGTATTTT.

At least ten counts were recorded for this clonotype. The rearrangement uses TRBV19 and TRBJ2-3, with D hard to call. This CDR3 spans 13 amino acids. Between the trimmed V and J ends, which lost 3 bases and 4 bases, there was a span of 8 bases. Germline V lookup: CDR1 LNHDA, CDR2 SQIVND (reference sequence). The CDR3 coding sequence is TGTGCCAGTAGTATCGCCCCTCCAGATACGCAGTATTTT. It translates to CASSIAPPDTQYF.

This clonotype occurred many times. This chain connects TRBV6-2 or TRBV6-3 to TRBJ1-4, with 10 bases lining up with TRBD1. J was trimmed by 8 bases and V by 6 bases; bases with no gene match: 6. Per germline, CDR1 MNHEY and CDR2 SVGEGT. The CDR3 has 14 amino acids. CDR3 nucleotides: TGTGCCAGCAGCCGACAGGGGGCCGGCGAAAAACTGTTTTTT. Translation: CASSRQGAGEKLFF.